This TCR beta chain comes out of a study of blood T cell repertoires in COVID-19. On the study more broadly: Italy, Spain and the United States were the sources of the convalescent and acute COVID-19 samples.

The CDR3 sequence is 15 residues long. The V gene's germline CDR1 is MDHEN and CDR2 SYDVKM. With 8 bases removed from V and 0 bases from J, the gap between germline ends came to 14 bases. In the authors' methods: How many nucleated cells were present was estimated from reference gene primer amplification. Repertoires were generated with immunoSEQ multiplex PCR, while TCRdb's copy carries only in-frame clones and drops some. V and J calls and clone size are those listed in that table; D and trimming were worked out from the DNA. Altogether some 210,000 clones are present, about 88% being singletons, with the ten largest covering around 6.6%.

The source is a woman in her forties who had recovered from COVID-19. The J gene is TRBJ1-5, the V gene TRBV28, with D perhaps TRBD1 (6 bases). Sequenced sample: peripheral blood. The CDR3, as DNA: TGTGCCAGCGGAAGGACAGCTAATAGCAATCAGCCCCAGCATTTT. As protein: CASGRTANSNQPQHF.